Below are 22 T cell receptor beta chains sequenced from a single sample in a study of cytomegalovirus exposure and HLA in healthy donors. 60 Vbeta and 13 Jbeta primers were used in PCR. The protocol was immunoSEQ multiplex PCR, while the TCRdb copy is restricted to in-frame clones and leaves out a portion. The data show about 170,000 clones, with under 90% seen just once and roughly 5% held by the top ten. The sample taken for sequencing was PBMCs. All receptors derive from a man younger than 35 in good health and CMV-seronegative.

This rearrangement joins TRBV11-2 to TRBJ1-5; 7 bases map to TRBD1. This CDR3 has 15 amino acids. The V gene's germline CDR1 is SGHAT and CDR2 FQNNGV. Losses at the gene ends were 5 bases for V and 0 bases for J; bases not matched to a gene: 4. CDR3 sequence reads: CASSLRTGSNQPQHF. The CDR3 DNA sequence: TGTGCCAGCAGCCTAAGGACAGGTAGCAATCAGCCCCAGCATTTT.

The genes are TRBV27 and TRBJ2-1, with 11 bases identical to TRBD2. V lost 4 bases to trimming and J lost 4 bases; unmatched junction nucleotides: 6. Germline V gives CDR1 MNHEY, CDR2 SMNVEV (reference sequence). The CDR3 covers 16 residues. The CDR3 here is CASSSPTSGDYNEQFF. CDR3 sequence (DNA): TGTGCCAGCAGTTCTCCGACTAGCGGGGATTACAATGAGCAGTTCTTC.

This CDR3 reads CASSSGGTGYGYTF. The DNA of the CDR3 is TGTGCCAGCAGTTCGGGGGGCACGGGCTATGGCTACACCTTC. V and J are TRBV28 and TRBJ1-2; D is perhaps TRBD1 (6 bases). Trimming pared 4 bases from V and 4 bases from J, leaving 13 bases between. CDR3 length: 14 residues. The germline V gene encodes CDR1 MDHEN and CDR2 SYDVKM.

The genes are TRBV7-9 and TRBJ2-1, with D possibly TRBD2 on 6 matching bases. Between the trimmed V and J ends, which lost 8 bases and 6 bases, there was a span of 17 bases. CDR1 and CDR2 (germline): SEHNR, FQNEAQ (reference sequence). The CDR3 length is 14 residues. CDR3 region: CASCRDFGGNEQFF. The CDR3 nucleotides read TGTGCCAGCTGCCGGGACTTCGGTGGCAATGAGCAGTTCTTC.

The chain employs TRBV19 and TRBJ1-5; TRBD1 agrees at 8 bases. This CDR3 contains 17 residues. From germline, CDR1 is LNHDA and CDR2 SQIVND (reference sequence). V shed 2 bases, J shed 1 base, and the junction held 7 bases outside the gene matches. The DNA of the CDR3 is TGTGCCAGTAGTATAAGTACAGGGGGTTCGAGCAATCAGCCCCAGCATTTT. Translated: CASSISTGGSSNQPQHF.

In its sample, this clone was seen a few times. This sequence joins TRBV10-3 and TRBJ2-7; TRBD1 agrees at 7 bases. The CDR3 has 13 amino acids. The germline V gene has CDR1 ENHRY and CDR2 SYGVKD. V was clipped by 6 bases and J by 5 bases; unmatched bases: 7. The CDR3 region has the DNA TGTGCCATCAGGTTTGGACAGGCCGACGAGCAGTACTTC. Its protein product is CAIRFGQADEQYF.

CDR3 coding DNA: TGCGCCAGCAGCCCCGGGACAGACAATCAGCCCCAGCATTTT. This gives the protein CASSPGTDNQPQHF. The J gene is TRBJ1-5, the V gene TRBV5-1, with 7 bases lining up with TRBD1. Germline V gene data show CDR1 as SGHRS and CDR2 as YFSETQ. V lost 4 bases and J lost 3; bases outside the gene matches: 4. The CDR3 has 14 residues.

Turning to this clone: This sample includes further DNA sequences coding for the same CDR3. V is TRBV19 and J is TRBJ1-1; TRBD1 agrees at 8 bases. Unmatched junction bases numbered 10, after V lost 9 bases and J lost 1 base. Germline loops: CDR1 LNHDA, CDR2 SQIVND (reference sequence). The CDR3 has 15 amino acids. CDR3 nucleotide sequence: TGTGCCAGCAGGACAGGGTTTGAGCCGAACACTGAAGCTTTCTTT. Protein sequence: CASRTGFEPNTEAFF. The whole variable domain, remainder taken from reference TRBV19 and TRBJ1-1, is DGGITQSPKYLFRKEGQNVTLSCEQNLNHDAMYWYRQDPGQGLRLIYYSQIVNDFQKGDIAEGYSVSREKKESFPLTVTSAQKNPTAFYLCASRTGFEPNTEAFFGQGTRLTVV.

This rearrangement joins TRBV25-1 to TRBJ1-4, with 7 nucleotides matching TRBD1. The CDR3 is 15 residues long. Unmatched junction bases numbered 3, after V lost 2 bases and J lost 3 bases. Germline CDR1 reads MGHDK; CDR2 reads SYGVNS. The CDR3 DNA reads TGTGCCAGCAGTGAAAGAGGGACAGCTAATGAAAAACTGTTTTTT. Amino acids: CASSERGTANEKLFF.

The chain joins TRBV19 to TRBJ2-7; TRBD2 is a possible D gene (5 bases). CDR1 is LNHDA and CDR2 is SQIVND in the germline V gene (reference sequence). The CDR3 contains 17 residues. V was pared by 1 base and J by 2 bases, with 18 bases between. In nucleotides, the CDR3 is TGTGCCAGTAGTATAGGTGGCGAGGTAGCGATTACCTACGAGCAGTACTTC. This sequence encodes CASSIGGEVAITYEQYF.

The chain couples TRBV6-5 to TRBJ2-3; 9 bases are a match to TRBD2. The CDR3 consists of 13 residues. The trim removed 4 bases at V and 7 bases at J, leaving 3 bases unmatched. Germline loops: CDR1 MNHEY, CDR2 SVGAGI. The CDR3 sequence is CASSLAGGHTQYF. The CDR3 DNA follows: TGTGCCAGCAGTTTGGCGGGAGGGCATACGCAGTATTTT.

The chain has TRBV6-6 and TRBJ2-1, with D perhaps TRBD1 (6 bases). There are 16 residues in the CDR3. Trimming removed 2 bases from V and 9 bases from J, with 20 bases in between. Germline assignment: CDR1 MNHNY and CDR2 SVGAGI (reference sequence). The DNA for the CDR3 is TGTGCCAGCAGTTACGTCGTTGGGGCAGGGGCGATTGAGCAGTTCTTC. Protein product: CASSYVVGAGAIEQFF.

Points on this clone: The DNA is left out, because the CDR3 cannot be placed on it with certainty; the CDR3 is given as TCRdb lists it. V gene TRBV5-4 combines with J gene TRBJ1-4. The CDR3 is 14 amino acids long, termini counted. Germline V lookup: CDR1 SGHNT, CDR2 YYREEE (reference sequence). The CDR3 reads CASSFGPGDEKLFF.

This rearrangement joins TRBV5-1 to TRBJ2-3; D is undetermined. The V end was cut by 2 bases, the J end by 1 base, with 8 bases between. This CDR3 contains 14 residues. Germline CDR1 and CDR2: SGHRS and YFSETQ. DNA for the CDR3: TGCGCCAGCAGCTTTTCGGCGGGCACAGATACGCAGTATTTT. As protein: CASSFSAGTDTQYF.

The V call is TRBV5-4, the J call TRBJ1-1; 7 bases fit TRBD1. Per the germline V gene, CDR1 is SGHNT and CDR2 is YYREEE (reference sequence). The CDR3 has 12 amino acids. Trimming removed 4 bases from V and 5 bases from J; junction bases left unmatched: 2. The CDR3 loop is CASSVGQTEAFF. For the CDR3, the DNA is TGTGCCAGCAGCGTGGGACAGACTGAAGCTTTCTTT.

The chain links TRBV7-3 to TRBJ2-1, with D perhaps matching TRBD2 (5 bases). Looked up from germline, CDR1 is SGHTA and CDR2 is FQGTGA. The CDR3 contains 15 residues. Trimming cost V 2 bases and J 0 bases, with 8 bases left between them. The CDR3 DNA reads as TGTGCCAGCAGCTTACGGGAAAGCTCCTACAATGAGCAGTTCTTC. Protein product: CASSLRESSYNEQFF.

The chain recombines TRBV30 with TRBJ2-1, with D possibly being TRBD2 (6 bases). This CDR3 comprises 10 residues. V was pared by 5 bases and J by 7 bases, with 6 bases between. CDR1 is GTSNPN and CDR2 is SVGIG in the germline V gene (reference sequence). Here the CDR3 DNA reads TGTGCCTGGGCGGGGAATGAGCAGTTCTTC. Amino acids: CAWAGNEQFF.

About this clone: Other nucleotide sequences in the sample specify the same CDR3. The rearrangement joins TRBV6-1 to TRBJ1-6; D remains ambiguous. The CDR3 contains 14 residues. Between the trimmed V and J ends, which lost 1 base and 9 bases, there was a span of 10 bases. Germline CDR1 is MNHNS and CDR2 is SASEGT. CDR3 region: CASSEGTGSSPLHF. The CDR3 nucleotides read TGTGCCAGCAGTGAAGGTACGGGTAGTTCACCCCTCCACTTT.

The rearrangement uses TRBV7-2 and TRBJ1-4; weak D call: TRBD1 (5 bases). This CDR3 comprises 16 residues. V was pared by 1 base and J by 0 bases, with 9 bases between. CDR1 is SGHTA and CDR2 is FQGNSA in the germline V gene. CDR3 region: CASSLGTLTTNEKLFF. CDR3 DNA: TGTGCCAGCAGCTTAGGGACACTTACAACTAATGAAAAACTGTTTTTT.

The chain joins TRBV30 to TRBJ2-4; the D gene is possibly TRBD2 (6 bases). The V gene's germline CDR1 is GTSNPN and CDR2 SVGIG (reference sequence). V dropped 3 bases and J dropped 2 bases, with 14 bases sitting between them. The CDR3 is 15 amino acids. CDR3 sequence (DNA): TGTGCCTGGAGCCCCTTGGGAGGCCCCAAAAACATTCAGTACTTC. Translated: CAWSPLGGPKNIQYF.

J is TRBJ2-1 and V is TRBV28; TRBD2 matches 14 bases. J gave up 8 bases and V 1 base, and 4 bases lay outside the gene matches. The CDR3 contains 16 residues. Germline lookup yields CDR1 MDHEN and CDR2 SYDVKM. The CDR3 coding sequence is TGTGCCAGCAGTTTATCTGGGACTAGCGGGAGCCATGAGCAGTTCTTC. This encodes CASSLSGTSGSHEQFF.

The chain is built from TRBV19 and TRBJ2-5; weak D call: TRBD2 (6 bases). Germline V gene sequence: CDR1 LNHDA, CDR2 SQIVND (reference sequence). V was shortened by 4 bases and J by 7 bases, with 25 bases between the two germline ends. The CDR3 is made up of 17 amino acids. The CDR3 sequence: CASSTGSGMGSGGTQYF. The CDR3 DNA follows: TGTGCCAGTAGTACCGGTTCAGGGATGGGATCCGGGGGGACCCAGTACTTC.